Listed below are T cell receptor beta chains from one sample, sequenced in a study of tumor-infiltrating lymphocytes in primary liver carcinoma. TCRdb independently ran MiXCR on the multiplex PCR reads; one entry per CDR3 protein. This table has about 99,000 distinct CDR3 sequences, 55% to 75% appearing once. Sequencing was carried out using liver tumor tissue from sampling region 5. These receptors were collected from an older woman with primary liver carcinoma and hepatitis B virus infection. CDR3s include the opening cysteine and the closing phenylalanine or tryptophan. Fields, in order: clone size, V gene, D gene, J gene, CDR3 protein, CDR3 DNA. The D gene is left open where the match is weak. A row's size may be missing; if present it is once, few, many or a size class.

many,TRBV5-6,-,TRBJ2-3,CASSLVGGPKTDTQYF,TGTGCCAGCAGCTTGGTCGGAGGGCCGAAGACAGATACGCAGTATTTT
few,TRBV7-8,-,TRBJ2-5,CVSSRAYQETQYF,TGTGTCAGCAGCCGGGCCTACCAAGAGACCCAGTACTTC
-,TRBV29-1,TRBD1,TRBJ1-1,CSSRGQWNTESFF,TGCAGCTCCCGGGGACAGTGGAACACTGAATCTTTCTTT
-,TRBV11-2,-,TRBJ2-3,CASRLSASSTDMQYF,TGTGCCAGCAGGCTCTCTGCGTCTAGCACAGATATGCAGTATTTT
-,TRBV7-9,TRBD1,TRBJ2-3,CASSLPGQGTNDTQYF,TGTGCCAGCAGCTTACCCGGACAGGGGACAAACGATACGCAGTATTTT
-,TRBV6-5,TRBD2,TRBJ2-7,CASSATTGGYYEQYF,TGTGCCAGCAGTGCGACGACGGGAGGGTACTACGAGCAGTACTTC
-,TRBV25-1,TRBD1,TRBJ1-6,CASSGTGNSPPHF,TGTGCCAGCAGTGGGACAGGGAATTCACCCCCACACTTT
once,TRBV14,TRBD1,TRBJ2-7,CASSLRLTGAYEQYF,TGTGCTAGCAGCCTACGCCTGACAGGGGCCTACGAGCAGTACTTC
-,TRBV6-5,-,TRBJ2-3,CTSSPSPREGTQYF,TGTACCAGCAGTCCTAGCCCTCGTGAAGGTACGCAGTACTTT
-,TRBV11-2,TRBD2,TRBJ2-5,CASSYSRSGGRETRYF,TGTGCCAGCAGCTACTCCCGTAGTGGCGGGAGAGAGACCCGGTACTTC
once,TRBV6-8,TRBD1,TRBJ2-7,CDSPTGDRGPSYEQYF,TGTGACAGCCCCACCGGGGACAGGGGGCCGTCCTACGAGCAGTACTTC
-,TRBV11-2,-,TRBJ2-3,CASSLDRGDTRYF,TGTGCCAGCAGCTTAGATCGGGGAGATACGCGGTACTTT
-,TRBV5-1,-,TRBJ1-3,CSSSPEGGPGNTIYF,TGCTCCAGCAGCCCCGAGGGCGGCCCTGGAAACACCATATATTTT
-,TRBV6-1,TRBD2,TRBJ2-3,CTSSEARGSIDTQYF,TGTACCAGCAGTGAAGCGCGCGGGAGCATAGATACGCAGTATTTT
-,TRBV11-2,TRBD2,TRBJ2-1,CARSLSGSCNEQFF,TGTGCTAGGAGCCTCAGCGGGAGCTGCAATGAGCAGTTCTTC
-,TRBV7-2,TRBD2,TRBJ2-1,CASSNSGTRGSNEQFF,TGTGCCAGCAGCAACTCCGGGACTAGGGGTTCCAATGAGCAGTTCTTC
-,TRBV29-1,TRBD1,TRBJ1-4,CSVPGGDEKLFF,TGTAGCGTCCCAGGGGGCGATGAAAAACTGTTTTTT
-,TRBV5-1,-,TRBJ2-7,CAGSLIATAREQYF,TGCGCCGGCAGCTTGATCGCCACTGCGCGCGAACAGTACTTC
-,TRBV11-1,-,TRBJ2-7,CARSPRTAGPREQYF,TGTGCCAGAAGCCCTCGGACAGCTGGACCACGCGAGCAGTATTTC
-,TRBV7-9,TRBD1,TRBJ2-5,CASSIGTAQETQYF,TGTGCCAGCAGCATAGGGACAGCTCAAGAGACCCAGTACTTC
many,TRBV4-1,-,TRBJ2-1,CASSQGAGQFF,TGCGCCAGCAGCCAAGGGGCGGGGCAGTTCTTC
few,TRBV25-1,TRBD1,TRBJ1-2,CASSRGHGYTF,TGTGCCAGCAGTAGGGGGCACGGCTACACCTTC
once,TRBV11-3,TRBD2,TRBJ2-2,CASSLGRQAGNTGELCF,TGTGCCAGCAGCCTAGGCAGGCAAGCGGGAAACACCGGGGAGCTGTGTTTT
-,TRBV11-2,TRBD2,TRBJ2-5,CASSTETSKTQYF,TGTGCCAGCAGCACTGAGACTAGCAAGACCCAGTACTTC
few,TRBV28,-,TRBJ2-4,CASTPRETVQNIQYF,TGTGCCAGCACCCCGAGGGAGACGGTACAAAACATTCAGTACTTC
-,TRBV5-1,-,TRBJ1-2,CASSGSGDGNTF,TGCGCCAGCAGCGGGTCAGGGGATGGCAACACCTTC
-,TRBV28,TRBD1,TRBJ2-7,CASTEQGPDSYEQHF,TGTGCTTCAACGGAACAGGGGCCCGACTCCTACGAGCAGCACTTC
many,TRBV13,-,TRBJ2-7,CASSLFGGGHFHEQYF,TGTGCCAGCAGCCTTTTCGGCGGAGGTCATTTTCACGAGCAGTACTTC
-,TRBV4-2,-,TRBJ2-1,CASSPGGGVGYNEQFF,TGTGCCAGCAGCCCCGGAGGAGGCGTAGGCTACAATGAGCAGTTCTTC
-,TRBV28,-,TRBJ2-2,CASSFRRGTGELFF,TGTGCCAGCAGTTTCCGGCGGGGCACCGGGGAGCTGTTTTTT
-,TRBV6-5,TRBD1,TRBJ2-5,CASSYLATGGETHYF,TGTGCCAGCAGTTACCTTGCGACAGGGGGCGAAACCCACTACTTC
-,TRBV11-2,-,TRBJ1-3,CVGSLPAGNTIYF,TGTGTCGGCAGCTTACCGGCTGGAAACACCATATATTTT
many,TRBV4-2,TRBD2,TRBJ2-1,CASSQGGRVNEQFF,TGTGCCAGCAGCCAAGGGGGGAGGGTCAATGAGCAGTTCTTC
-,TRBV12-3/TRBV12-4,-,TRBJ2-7,CARRGGQASHEQYF,TGTGCCAGAAGGGGGGGACAGGCCTCCCACGAGCAGTACTTC
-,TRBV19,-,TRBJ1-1,CTSSIAFRATEAFF,TGTACCAGTAGTATCGCCTTCAGGGCCACTGAAGCTTTCTTT
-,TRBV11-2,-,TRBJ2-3,CANSLADTQYF,TGTGCCAACAGCTTAGCTGATACGCAGTATTTT
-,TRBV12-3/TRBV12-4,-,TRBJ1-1,CASSLGRLRQGWTETFF,TGTGCCAGCAGTTTAGGTCGGCTCAGGCAGGGATGGACTGAAACTTTCTTC
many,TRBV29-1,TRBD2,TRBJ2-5,CSARTSRGAQYF,TGCAGCGCCAGGACTAGTCGGGGGGCCCAGTACTTC
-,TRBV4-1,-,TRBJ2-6,CASSRDRRGTGANVQTF,TGCGCCAGCAGCCGAGATCGTAGAGGGACTGGGGCCAACGTCCAGACTTTC
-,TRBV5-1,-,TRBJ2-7,CASSLFGDSSYEQYF,TGCGCCAGCAGCTTGTTTGGGGACTCCTCCTACGAGCAGTACTTC
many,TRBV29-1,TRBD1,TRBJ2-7,CSVGQGGSYEQYF,TGCAGCGTGGGACAGGGGGGGTCCTACGAGCAGTACTTC
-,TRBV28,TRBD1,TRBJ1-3,CASNDRGLAGNTIYF,TGTGCCAGCAACGACAGGGGGCTTGCTGGAAACACCATATATTTT
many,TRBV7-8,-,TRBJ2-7,CATGYEQYF,TGTGCCACCGGGTACGAGCAGTACTTC
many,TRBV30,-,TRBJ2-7,CAWAYASYEQYF,TGTGCCTGGGCCTACGCTAGCTACGAGCAGTACTTC
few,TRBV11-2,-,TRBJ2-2,CVSSLEWVGGELFF,TGTGTCAGCAGCTTAGAGTGGGTTGGTGGGGAGCTGTTTTTT
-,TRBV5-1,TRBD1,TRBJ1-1,CASSLGAGTGRMNTEAFF,TGCGCCAGCAGCTTGGGGGCCGGGACAGGACGTATGAACACTGAAGCTTTCTTT
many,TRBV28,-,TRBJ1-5,CASSPASGYQPQHF,TGTGCCAGCAGCCCCGCTTCGGGGTATCAGCCCCAGCATTTT
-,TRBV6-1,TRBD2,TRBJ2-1,CASGLAGRYNEQFF,TGTGCCAGCGGACTAGCAGGACGGTACAATGAGCAGTTCTTC
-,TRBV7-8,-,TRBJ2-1,CVSSFGGGPYNEQFF,TGTGTCAGCAGCTTTGGGGGAGGACCCTACAATGAGCAGTTCTTC
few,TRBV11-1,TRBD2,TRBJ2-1,CASSLGTSGRTEQSF,TGTGCCAGCAGCTTAGGGACTAGCGGGAGGACTGAGCAGTCCTTC
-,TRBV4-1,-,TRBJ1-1,CASRWTELNTEAFF,TGTGCCAGCAGATGGACAGAGTTGAACACTGAAGCTTTCTTT
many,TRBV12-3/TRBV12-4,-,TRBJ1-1,CASSPGAGRREAFF,TGTGCCAGCAGCCCCGGGGCTGGCCGGCGAGAAGCTTTCTTT
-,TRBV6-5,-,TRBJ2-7,CAAGLYEQYF,TGTGCCGCGGGGCTTTACGAACAGTACTTC
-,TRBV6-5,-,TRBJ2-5,CARSYTGHHQEIQYF,TGTGCCAGAAGTTACACGGGACACCACCAAGAGATCCAGTACTTC
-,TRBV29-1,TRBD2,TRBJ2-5,CSVFVPSGRAEVKTQNF,TGCAGCGTTTTTGTGCCCAGCGGGAGGGCCGAGGTGAAGACCCAGAACTTC
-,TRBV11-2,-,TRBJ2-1,CTSSLDKVQFF,TGTACCAGCAGCTTAGATAAGGTTCAGTTCTTC
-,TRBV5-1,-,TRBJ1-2,CAGSLSTGGNYGYAF,TGCGCCGGCAGCTTATCGACAGGAGGAAACTATGGCTACGCCTTC
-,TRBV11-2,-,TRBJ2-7,CASSPLQGTNEQYF,TGTGCCAGCAGCCCCCTACAGGGAACAAACGAGCAGTACTTC
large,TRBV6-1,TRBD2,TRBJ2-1,CATRAGDSYNEQFF,TGTGCCACCAGAGCGGGGGACTCCTACAATGAGCAGTTCTTC
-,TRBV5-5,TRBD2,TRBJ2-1,CTRSPSGSWVNEQFF,TGTACCAGGAGCCCGAGCGGGAGTTGGGTCAATGAGCAGTTCTTC